The clone carrying this T cell receptor (beta chain) showed up just a few times. The target antigen is unknown. The record originates from a study of cytotoxic CD8 clonotypes in ibrutinib-treated CLL. Study observations and caveats: Under therapy, public clonotypes either contracted or stayed stable, and they were uncommon. Sampling times, which were not matched between the groups, differed between sustained-remission patients and progressing patients.

Method: immunoSEQ multiplex PCR; TCRdb's copy keeps in-frame clones and lacks some. Seen here are around 310,000 clones, around four fifths observed once, and the top ten hold 5.5% to 8%. The source material was PBMCs, sampled before ibrutinib treatment. The clonotype comes from a human donor with chronic lymphocytic leukemia.

The CDR3 loop reads CASSVAARTQETQYF. The CDR3 nucleotides read TGTGCCAGCAGCGTAGCGGCAAGAACCCAAGAGACCCAGTACTTC. The genes are TRBV9 and TRBJ2-5, with no clear D. V was trimmed by 0 bases and J by 1 base, leaving 10 bases between them. Germline V CDR1 and CDR2: SGDLS, YYNGEE. The CDR3 totals 15 residues. The full variable domain, completed using reference TRBV9 and TRBJ2-5, is DSGVTQTPKHLITATGQRVTLRCSPRSGDLSVYWYQQSLDQGLQFLIQYYNGEERAKGNILERFSAQQFPDLHSELNLSSLELGDSALYFCASSVAARTQETQYFGPGTRLLVL.